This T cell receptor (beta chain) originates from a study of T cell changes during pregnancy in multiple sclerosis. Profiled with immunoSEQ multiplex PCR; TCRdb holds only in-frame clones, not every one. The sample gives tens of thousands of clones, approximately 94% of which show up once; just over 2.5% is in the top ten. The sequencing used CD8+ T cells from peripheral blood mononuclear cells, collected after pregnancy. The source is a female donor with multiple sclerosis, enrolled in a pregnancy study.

As DNA, the CDR3 is TGTGCCACCGGACTAGCGGGAATTTCAGAGACCCAGTACTTC. Translated, it gives CATGLAGISETQYF. The V and J genes are TRBV15 and TRBJ2-5, with 12 positions matching TRBD2. The CDR3 loop spans 14 amino acids. V shed 8 bases, J shed 4 bases, and the junction held 5 bases outside the gene matches. Per germline, CDR1 LNHNV and CDR2 YYDKDF (reference sequence).